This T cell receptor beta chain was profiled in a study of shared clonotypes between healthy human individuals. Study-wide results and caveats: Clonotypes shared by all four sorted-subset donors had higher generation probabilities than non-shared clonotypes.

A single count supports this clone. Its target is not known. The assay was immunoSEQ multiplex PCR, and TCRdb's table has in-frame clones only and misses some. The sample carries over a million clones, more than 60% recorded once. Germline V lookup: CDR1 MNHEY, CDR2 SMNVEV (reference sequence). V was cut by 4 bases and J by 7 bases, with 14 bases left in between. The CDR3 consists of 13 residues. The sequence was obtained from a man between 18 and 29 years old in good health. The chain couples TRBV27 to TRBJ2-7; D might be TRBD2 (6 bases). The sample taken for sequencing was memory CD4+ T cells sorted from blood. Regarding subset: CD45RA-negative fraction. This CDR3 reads CASSSTSNREQYF. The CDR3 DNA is TGTGCCAGCAGTTCCACTAGCAACAGGGAGCAGTACTTC.